This T cell receptor beta chain was documented in a study of CD8+ T cells in alopecia areata. Study-level points and caveats: Against the mouse data, patients shared TCRs less clearly, possibly for HLA reasons.

This CDR3 is 13 amino acids long. CDR1 SNHLY and CDR2 FYNNEI come from the germline V gene. Between the trimmed V and J ends, which lost 8 bases and 8 bases, there was a span of 18 bases. Investigators sorted PBMCs to obtain both CD4+ and CD8+ T cells. Concerning this clone itself: Its specificity is unknown.

TCR sequencing used cDNA made by reverse transcription of extracted RNA. The assay was immunoSEQ multiplex PCR, and TCRdb's table has in-frame clones only and misses some. Of about 250,000 clones in the sample, 67% were seen once. Sample: CD4+ T cells sorted from blood, taken at week 0. V gene TRBV2 combines with J gene TRBJ1-1; TRBD1 might be the D (6 bases). This sequence originates from a human donor with alopecia areata. The CDR3 region has the DNA TGTGCCAGCGGGCCTCAGGGGACGTTGGAAGCTTTCTTT. Its protein is CASGPQGTLEAFF.